Below are 27 T cell receptor beta chains sequenced from a single sample in a study of T cells in Graves' hyperthyroidism and ophthalmopathy. TCR beta CDR3 regions were amplified from RNA transcripts. First-round RT-PCR of the TCR CDR3 relied on the HTBI primer set. One entry per CDR3 protein, called by TCRdb with MiXCR from the multiplex PCR reads. The sample includes 600,000 or so distinct CDR3 sequences, 14% of them seen just once. Sequencing used blood. The receptors derive from a woman aged 45-65 years with Graves' ophthalmopathy.

In this sample, this clonotype turned up many times. The chain is built from TRBV28 and TRBJ2-1; D is possibly TRBD2 (6 bases). The length of the CDR3 is 15 residues. The ends were cut back, 6 bases at V and 5 bases at J, with 17 bases in the middle. Germline assignment: CDR1 MDHEN and CDR2 SYDVKM. The CDR3 region has the DNA TGTGCCAGCAGAACGCGGGATCGGACGGACAATGAGCAGTTCTTC. Translated: CASRTRDRTDNEQFF.

This clonotype was recorded a few times. The chain has TRBV6-1 and TRBJ2-3; TRBD2 matches at 14 bases. Germline V gene lookup returns CDR1 MNHNS and CDR2 SASEGT. After removal of 5 bases from V and 5 bases from J, the junction contained 9 bases not matched to a gene. The length of the CDR3 is 17 residues. The CDR3 DNA follows: TGTGCCAGCAGTTACGGGGGACTAGCGGGAGAGAAAGATACGCAGTATTTT. It yields the protein CASSYGGLAGEKDTQYF.

This clonotype was counted ten times or more. V is TRBV12-5 and J is TRBJ2-7; TRBD1 matches 7 bases. The V gene end was trimmed by 2 bases and the J gene end by 3 bases; junction bases not matched to a gene: 13. Germline V CDR1 and CDR2: LGHNT, FRNRAP. This CDR3 spans 17 amino acids. For the CDR3, the DNA is TGTGCTAGTGGTTTGACAACCGGGACAGTACTAAACTACGAGCAGTACTTC. This codes for CASGLTTGTVLNYEQYF.

This clonotype came up many times. The chain carries TRBV5-1 and TRBJ2-1, with D uncertain. Trimming took off 0 bases at V and 0 bases at J, with 7 bases between the two ends. Per germline, CDR1 SGHRS and CDR2 YFSETQ. The length of the CDR3 is 15 residues. The CDR3 region has the DNA TGCGCCAGCAGCTTGGGTGCGAACTCCTACAATGAGCAGTTCTTC. This codes for CASSLGANSYNEQFF.

The chain combines TRBV6-2 or TRBV6-3 with TRBJ2-2; 11 bases map to TRBD1. The CDR3 has 16 residues. Trimming removed 7 bases from V and 5 bases from J; junction bases left unmatched: 9. CDR1 MNHEY and CDR2 SVGEGT come from the germline V gene. As DNA, the CDR3 is TGTGCCAGCAAACCAGCCGGGACAGGGGGGACCGGGGAGCTGTTTTTT. Protein: CASKPAGTGGTGELFF.

There are many counts of this clonotype. The genes are TRBV6-2 or TRBV6-3 and TRBJ2-7, with 11 bases identical to TRBD2. Germline V gives CDR1 MNHEY, CDR2 SVGEGT. After removal of 6 bases from V and 2 bases from J, the junction contained 3 bases not matched to a gene. This CDR3 has 14 amino acids. The CDR3 bases are TGTGCCAGCAGACTAGCGGGAGTCCCCTACGAGCAGTACTTC. Protein product: CASRLAGVPYEQYF.

V gene TRBV15 combines with J gene TRBJ2-1; 9 bases are shared with TRBD1. The CDR3 loop spans 14 amino acids. The junction had 5 bases not matched to a gene; V was cut back by 4 bases and J by 7 bases. Germline lookup yields CDR1 LNHNV and CDR2 YYDKDF (reference sequence). CDR3 sequence: CATSKRQGENEQFF. The DNA of the CDR3 is TGTGCCACCAGCAAACGACAGGGGGAGAATGAGCAGTTCTTC. Complete variable domain (other parts from reference TRBV15 and TRBJ2-1): DAMVIQNPRYQVTQFGKPVTLSCSQTLNHNVMYWYQQKSSQAPKLLFHYYDKDFNNEADTPDNFQSRRPNTSFCFLDIRSPGLGDTAMYLCATSKRQGENEQFFGPGTRLTVL.

This clonotype was counted ten times or more. V gene TRBV28 combines with J gene TRBJ2-7; the match to TRBD2 covers 8 bases. Germline values: CDR1 MDHEN, CDR2 SYDVKM. With V trimmed by 6 bases and J by 2 bases, 0 bases remained unmatched. The CDR3 runs 12 residues. The CDR3, as DNA: TGTGCCAGCAGGACTAGCGCCTACGAGCAGTACTTC. As protein: CASRTSAYEQYF.

Comment on this clonotype: Being one base from a much bigger clone, this may be a read error. The chain carries TRBV18 and TRBJ2-3; D remains unclear. The CDR3 is 14 residues long. The V and J ends lost 0 bases and 3 bases respectively, with 7 bases between them. CDR1 and CDR2 (germline): KGHSH, LQKENI. The CDR3 region is CASSPPIRTDTQYF. The CDR3 nucleotides read TGTGCCAGCTCACCACCTATTAGGACAGATACGCAGTATTTT.

This clonotype was found a few times. V is TRBV11-2 and J is TRBJ1-3; no firm D call. With 4 bases removed from V and 4 bases from J, the gap between germline ends came to 11 bases. Germline V lookup: CDR1 SGHAT, CDR2 FQNNGV. CDR3 length equals 14 residues. The CDR3 region is CASSSPKIGNTIYF. The DNA of the CDR3 is TGTGCCAGCAGCTCGCCTAAAATAGGAAACACCATATATTTT.

This clonotype was seen at least ten times. This chain connects TRBV11-3 to TRBJ1-1, with TRBD1 identical over 7 bases. The CDR3 consists of 15 residues. The V gene's germline CDR1 is SGHNT and CDR2 YENEEA. Trimming cost V 5 bases and J 3 bases; bases outside gene matches: 9. CDR3 sequence: CASSLSGGADTEAFF. In DNA, the CDR3 is TGTGCCAGCAGCCTCTCAGGGGGTGCGGACACTGAAGCTTTCTTT.

This clonotype was seen more than once but under ten times. The rearrangement uses TRBV20-1 and TRBJ1-5; D unclear. The CDR3 runs 12 residues. CDR1 DFQATT and CDR2 SNEGSKA come from the germline V gene (reference sequence). Deletions cut 2 bases from V and 3 bases from J, with 5 bases between. CDR3 sequence: CSARSYNQPQHF. The CDR3 bases are TGCAGTGCTAGAAGTTACAATCAGCCCCAGCATTTT.

This clonotype was seen at least ten times. The chain combines TRBV30 with TRBJ2-7; D call uncertain. V lost 3 bases and J lost 3, with 15 bases in between. The CDR3 sequence is 14 residues long. Germline V CDR1 and CDR2: GTSNPN, SVGIG (reference sequence). In DNA, the CDR3 is TGTGCCTGGAGGTCCAAAACCACAGACTACGAGCAGTACTTC. This sequence encodes CAWRSKTTDYEQYF.

Many counts were recorded for this clonotype. This sequence joins TRBV20-1 and TRBJ2-1; 10 bases align to TRBD1. J was trimmed by 5 bases and V by 5 bases; bases with no gene match: 9. This CDR3 is 15 amino acids long. Germline values: CDR1 DFQATT, CDR2 SNEGSKA (reference sequence). CDR3 loop: CSAPPDRGDNNEQFF. CDR3 DNA sequence: TGCAGTGCTCCCCCGGACAGGGGGGACAACAATGAGCAGTTCTTC.

The V gene is TRBV18, the J gene TRBJ2-1, with D uncertain. The CDR3 is 12 amino acids. Germline assignment: CDR1 KGHSH and CDR2 LQKENI. V shed 2 bases and J shed 8 bases, with 7 bases lying between them. The CDR3 here is CASSPVFHEQFF. The CDR3 bases are TGTGCCAGCTCACCAGTTTTCCATGAGCAGTTCTTC.

This clonotype was seen many times. This chain connects TRBV28 to TRBJ2-1; 8 nucleotides agree with TRBD1. Losses at the gene ends were 5 bases for V and 6 bases for J; bases not matched to a gene: 9. The length of the CDR3 is 15 residues. Germline V gives CDR1 MDHEN, CDR2 SYDVKM. CDR3 residues: CASSPQGVNGNEQFF. The DNA for the CDR3 is TGTGCCAGCAGTCCACAGGGGGTTAATGGCAATGAGCAGTTCTTC.

This clonotype was seen a few times. The chain is built from TRBV7-2 and TRBJ2-2, with D possibly called TRBD1 or TRBD2 (5 bases each). V was clipped by 5 bases and J by 9 bases, with 16 bases between them. CDR1 and CDR2 (germline): SGHTA, FQGNSA. The CDR3 loop spans 14 amino acids. In DNA form, the CDR3 reads TGTGCCAGCAGCAGGGACGCCCATGAATGGGAGCTGTTTTTT. Protein sequence: CASSRDAHEWELFF.

Here the CDR3 reads CSARESGNSYEQYF. The DNA of the CDR3 is TGCAGTGCTAGAGAAAGCGGGAACTCCTACGAGCAGTACTTC. The chain joins TRBV20-1 to TRBJ2-7, with 7 bases identical to TRBD2. The length of the CDR3 is 14 residues. The V gene's germline CDR1 is DFQATT and CDR2 SNEGSKA (reference sequence). The V and J ends lost 0 bases and 0 bases, in that order; junction bases with no gene match: 2.

CDR3 region: CASSLASGGRNTIYF. CDR3 bases: TGTGCCAGCAGCTTAGCATCGGGGGGGCGAAACACCATATATTTT. This chain joins TRBV7-9 and TRBJ1-3, with D perhaps matching TRBD1 (6 bases). The CDR3 is 15 residues long. The germline V gene has CDR1 SEHNR and CDR2 FQNEAQ (reference sequence). V was trimmed by 0 bases and J by 5 bases, leaving 11 bases between them.

At least ten counts were recorded for this clonotype. This chain uses TRBV30 with TRBJ2-3; 7 nucleotides align to TRBD2. Germline V gene lookup returns CDR1 GTSNPN and CDR2 SVGIG (reference sequence). The CDR3 totals 12 residues. Trimming removed 5 bases from V and 5 bases from J; junction bases left unmatched: 4. This chain's CDR3 is CAWGLVKDTQYF. The CDR3 DNA reads as TGTGCCTGGGGACTAGTTAAAGATACGCAGTATTTT.

This clonotype has a handful of counts. The chain employs TRBV20-1 and TRBJ1-3; 7 nucleotides agree with TRBD1. In germline, CDR1 is DFQATT, CDR2 SNEGSKA (reference sequence). The CDR3 extends over 15 amino acids. Losses at the gene ends were 0 bases for V and 5 bases for J; bases not matched to a gene: 7. The CDR3 nucleotides are TGCAGTGCTAGAGATCGGACAGGCCCCAGAAACACCATATATTTT. This gives the protein CSARDRTGPRNTIYF.

The rearrangement uses TRBV27 and TRBJ2-7, with TRBD2 identical over 12 bases. CDR1 MNHEY and CDR2 SMNVEV come from the germline V gene (reference sequence). The CDR3 contains 16 residues. J lost 2 bases, V lost 4 bases, and 6 bases had no gene match. In DNA form, the CDR3 reads TGTGCCAGCAGTTCAGCTTGGACTAGCGGGACCTACGAGCAGTACTTC. Amino acid sequence: CASSSAWTSGTYEQYF.

This chain links TRBV3-1 with TRBJ2-2; D unclear. CDR1 LGHDT and CDR2 YNNKEL come from the germline V gene (reference sequence). The CDR3 contains 16 residues. Trimming took 1 base from V and 4 from J, leaving 13 bases between them. The CDR3: CASSQGSGRFTGELFF. Written as DNA, the CDR3 is TGTGCCAGCAGCCAAGGTTCCGGCCGATTCACCGGGGAGCTGTTTTTT.

The V and J genes are TRBV2 and TRBJ2-1; 9 positions match TRBD2. Germline lookup yields CDR1 SNHLY and CDR2 FYNNEI. The CDR3 has 19 residues. The trim removed 2 bases at V and 10 bases at J, leaving 21 bases unmatched. CDR3 sequence reads: CASSEFRTYRLAGIREQFF. The CDR3 nucleotides are TGTGCCAGCAGTGAATTCCGGACATATCGGCTAGCGGGAATACGGGAGCAGTTCTTC.

This sequence joins TRBV6-1 and TRBJ2-7; 12 positions agree with TRBD2. CDR1 is MNHNS and CDR2 is SASEGT in the germline V gene. CDR3 length: 16 amino acids. Losses at the gene ends were 5 bases for V and 2 bases for J; bases not matched to a gene: 7. DNA for the CDR3: TGTGCCAGCAGTTGGGGGACTAGCGGGCTGGCCTACGAGCAGTACTTC. This sequence encodes CASSWGTSGLAYEQYF.

This chain connects TRBV27 to TRBJ1-3; 9 bases fit TRBD1. The CDR3 is made up of 12 amino acids. Germline-derived CDR1 and CDR2 are MNHEY and SMNVEV (reference sequence). V trimming: 6 bases; J trimming: 11 bases; junction bases outside the gene matches: 5. In DNA form, the CDR3 reads TGTGCCAGCAGCTCGGACAGGGGATCCATATATTTT. Amino acids: CASSSDRGSIYF.

This clonotype was counted many times. The rearrangement uses TRBV28 and TRBJ1-2, with 7 bases lining up with TRBD1. The CDR3 is 18 amino acids. With V trimmed by 6 bases and J by 4 bases, 20 bases remained unmatched. The V gene's germline CDR1 is MDHEN and CDR2 SYDVKM. DNA for the CDR3: TGTGCCAGCAGCCTCGTCGGACAGGAGCTCCAAGGGACCTATGGCTACACCTTC. The encoded protein is CASSLVGQELQGTYGYTF.